Described below is a single T cell receptor (beta chain) sequence and its context. This sample is drawn from a study of cytomegalovirus exposure and HLA in healthy donors. A multiplex PCR was run with 60 Vbeta primers and 13 Jbeta primers. Only in-frame clones appear in the TCRdb table, and some are missing; sequencing was by immunoSEQ multiplex PCR. The sample has 97,000 or so clones, nearly 65% seen once; the top ten hold 4% to 5.5%. CDR1 and CDR2 (germline): SGHNT, YYREEE (reference sequence). The CDR3 consists of 15 residues. V lost 3 bases, J lost 0 bases, and 10 bases lay in between. The sequence was obtained from a human donor in good health. V usage is TRBV5-4 and J usage is TRBJ1-3; no clear D gene. The source material was PBMCs. The CDR3 DNA is TGTGCCAGCAGCTCCGTAGGAGACTCTGGAAACACCATATATTTT. Translated: CASSSVGDSGNTIYF. Using reference TRBV5-4 and TRBJ1-3 for the parts outside the CDR3, the full variable domain is ETGVTQSPTHLIKTRGQQVTLRCSSQSGHNTVSWYQQALGQGPQFIFQYYREEENGRGNFPPRFSGLQFPNYSSELNVNALELDDSALYLCASSSVGDSGNTIYFGEGSWLTVV.